A single sample gave rise to the 15 T cell receptor beta chains below, sequenced in a study of blood T cell repertoires in COVID-19. The data were produced by immunoSEQ multiplex PCR, yet TCRdb's version contains in-frame clones alone and is incomplete. This table has 350,000 to 450,000 clones, over 75% appearing once. The sequencing sample was made of peripheral blood. The receptors stem from a woman aged 40 to 49 with COVID-19, enrolled during active disease.

J is TRBJ1-1 and V is TRBV5-4; maybe TRBD1 (6 bases). Germline loops: CDR1 SGHNT, CDR2 YYREEE (reference sequence). Deletions cut 0 bases from V and 1 base from J, with 13 bases between. The CDR3 runs to 16 residues. The DNA for the CDR3 is TGTGCCAGCAGCTTGGACCTACAGGGCACGAACACTGAAGCTTTCTTT. Translation: CASSLDLQGTNTEAFF. Combining the CDR3 with reference TRBV5-4 and TRBJ1-1 gives the whole variable domain ETGVTQSPTHLIKTRGQQVTLRCSSQSGHNTVSWYQQALGQGPQFIFQYYREEENGRGNFPPRFSGLQFPNYSSELNVNALELDDSALYLCASSLDLQGTNTEAFFGQGTRLTVV.

The chain couples TRBV29-1 to TRBJ1-1; D might be TRBD1 (6 bases). V lost 4 bases, J lost 3 bases, and 15 bases lay in between. CDR3 length equals 14 residues. Germline CDR1 reads SQVTM; CDR2 reads ANQGSEA. The CDR3 DNA reads TGCAGCGTTGCAGGGGTTGATGGCGACACTGAAGCTTTCTTT. Its translation: CSVAGVDGDTEAFF.

The chain has TRBV19 and TRBJ1-5; possibly TRBD1 for D (6 bases). The CDR3 has 14 residues. Trimming took 4 bases from V and 2 from J, leaving 9 bases between them. Germline CDR1 LNHDA, CDR2 SQIVND (reference sequence). The CDR3 region has the DNA TGTGCCAGTAGTACCAACAGGGGCAATCAGCCCCAGCATTTT. Protein product: CASSTNRGNQPQHF.

The chain links TRBV6-5 to TRBJ1-1; D not certain. This CDR3 comprises 12 residues. The V and J ends lost 7 bases and 10 bases respectively, with 16 bases between them. Looked up from germline, CDR1 is MNHEY and CDR2 is SVGAGI. The CDR3 loop reads CASNLGLFGAFF. In DNA, the CDR3 is TGTGCCAGCAATCTGGGCCTCTTCGGAGCTTTCTTT.

About this clone itself: Other DNA sequences of this sample code for an identical CDR3. V usage is TRBV6-1 and J usage is TRBJ1-1; D is undetermined. V lost 1 base, J lost 3 bases, and 6 bases lay in between. This CDR3 region has 13 residues. Germline-derived CDR1 and CDR2 are MNHNS and SASEGT. For the CDR3, the DNA is TGTGCCAGCAGTGAAGGGAGATACACTGAAGCTTTCTTT. Protein: CASSEGRYTEAFF.

This rearrangement joins TRBV5-6 to TRBJ1-3; D is ambiguous. CDR3 length equals 14 residues. CDR1 and CDR2 from the germline V gene are SGHDT and YYEEEE. Trimming pared 4 bases from V and 1 base from J, leaving 9 bases between. The CDR3 region is CASSPRYSGNTIYF. DNA for the CDR3: TGTGCCAGCAGCCCTAGGTATTCTGGAAACACCATATATTTT.

The chain uses TRBV27 and TRBJ2-3, with a weak D call TRBD2 (6 bases). In germline, CDR1 is MNHEY, CDR2 SMNVEV (reference sequence). This CDR3 region has 17 residues. The V gene lost 5 bases and the J gene lost 0 bases, with 18 bases spanning the gap. As DNA, the CDR3 is TGTGCCAGCAGTCTTACACGGGAGTTTGCTAGCACAGATACGCAGTATTTT. As protein: CASSLTREFASTDTQYF.

This clone appeared many times. This chain links TRBV2 with TRBJ2-3, with 9 bases that match TRBD1. After removal of 4 bases from V and 0 bases from J, the junction contained 2 bases not matched to a gene. Germline lookup yields CDR1 SNHLY and CDR2 FYNNEI. The CDR3 consists of 15 residues. The CDR3 is CASSGGQGSTDTQYF. The DNA for the CDR3 is TGTGCCAGCAGTGGCGGACAGGGGAGCACAGATACGCAGTATTTT.

The chain joins TRBV5-1 to TRBJ2-3; D ambiguous. The CDR3 spans 14 residues. Trimming pared 0 bases from V and 5 bases from J, leaving 10 bases between. The germline CDR1 and CDR2 sequences are SGHRS and YFSETQ. CDR3 nucleotide sequence: TGCGCCAGCAGCTTGGTTCGAGCGCGAGATACGCAGTATTTT. Protein sequence: CASSLVRARDTQYF.

This chain joins TRBV19 and TRBJ2-3; tentatively, D is TRBD2 (5 bases). V shed 3 bases and J shed 2 bases, with 12 bases lying between them. CDR1 is LNHDA and CDR2 is SQIVND in the germline V gene (reference sequence). The CDR3 runs 15 residues. CDR3 in amino acids: CASSMWVRATDTQYF. DNA for the CDR3: TGTGCCAGTAGTATGTGGGTGAGGGCCACAGATACGCAGTATTTT. Looking up the rest from reference TRBV19 and TRBJ2-3 gives the full variable domain: DGGITQSPKYLFRKEGQNVTLSCEQNLNHDAMYWYRQDPGQGLRLIYYSQIVNDFQKGDIAEGYSVSREKKESFPLTVTSAQKNPTAFYLCASSMWVRATDTQYFGPGTRLTVL.

This clone was observed a few times. V gene TRBV6-5 combines with J gene TRBJ1-2; D unresolved. From germline, CDR1 is MNHEY and CDR2 SVGAGI. V was clipped by 2 bases and J by 0 bases, with 10 bases between them. The CDR3 sequence is 15 residues long. The CDR3 DNA follows: TGTGCCAGCAGTTACCAACAGAGCTCTAACTATGGCTACACCTTC. Protein: CASSYQQSSNYGYTF.

The table lists this clone with a few counts. The chain recombines TRBV27 with TRBJ1-3; D is unresolved. CDR1 MNHEY and CDR2 SMNVEV come from the germline V gene (reference sequence). The CDR3 sequence is 16 residues long. V was clipped by 3 bases and J by 1 base, with 13 bases between them. CDR3 nucleotide sequence: TGTGCCAGCAGTTTCTCCCCAGACATATCTGGAAACACCATATATTTT. Encoded protein: CASSFSPDISGNTIYF.

This clone was counted a single time. The CDR3 spells CASSRTGNSPLHF. In nucleotides, the CDR3 is TGTGCCAGCAGCCGGACAGGGAATTCACCCCTCCACTTT. V is TRBV5-4 and J is TRBJ1-6; TRBD1 matches 8 bases. The CDR3 consists of 13 residues. With V trimmed by 4 bases and J by 7 bases, 1 base remained unmatched. From germline, CDR1 is SGHNT and CDR2 YYREEE (reference sequence).

This clone was recorded only once. This chain connects TRBV7-6 to TRBJ2-1; the D gene is possibly TRBD2 (6 bases). This CDR3 is built from 17 residues. Trimming pared 0 bases from V and 0 bases from J, leaving 12 bases between. CDR1 SGHVS and CDR2 FNYEAQ come from the germline V gene. In nucleotides, the CDR3 is TGTGCCAGCAGCTTAGCACAGCGGGCGAGCTCCTACAATGAGCAGTTCTTC. Amino acids: CASSLAQRASSYNEQFF.

V usage is TRBV30 and J usage is TRBJ1-2, with 10 positions matching TRBD1. CDR3 length: 13 amino acids. CDR1 is GTSNPN, CDR2 SVGIG, per germline (reference sequence). The V gene end was trimmed by 2 bases and the J gene end by 6 bases; junction bases not matched to a gene: 3. The CDR3 sequence is CAWSTGQGNGYTF. The DNA for the CDR3 is TGTGCCTGGAGTACGGGACAGGGGAATGGCTACACCTTC. The whole variable domain, remainder taken from reference TRBV30 and TRBJ1-2, is SQTIHQWPATLVQPVGSPLSLECTVEGTSNPNLYWYRQAAGRGLQLLFYSVGIGQISSEVPQNLSASRPQDRQFILSSKKLLLSDSGFYLCAWSTGQGNGYTFGSGTRLTVV.